These 9 T cell receptor beta chains originate from one sample sequenced in a study of blood T cells in healthy people across ages. For the second PCR, which ran for roughly 6 to 11 cycles, a sample-barcoded 5' primer and a J-beta primer mix were used. TCRdb re-called the 5' RACE reads with MiXCR, one entry per CDR3 protein. The sample has 800,000 to 1,000,000 distinct CDR3 sequences, 48% seen once. The sequencing sample was made of blood. Receptors originate from a man aged 25 to 40 in good health.

This clonotype has ten or more counts. This chain uses TRBV12-3 or TRBV12-4 with TRBJ2-7; D is uncertain. Deletions cut 5 bases from V and 7 bases from J, with 3 bases between. The CDR3 has 9 residues. This chain's CDR3 is CASSPEQYF. As DNA, the CDR3 is TGTGCCAGCAGTCCGGAGCAGTACTTC.

The V gene is TRBV12-3 or TRBV12-4, the J gene TRBJ2-1; possibly TRBD2 for D (6 bases). The CDR3 consists of 15 residues. The germline V and J ends were trimmed by 7 bases and 1 base, with 14 bases remaining between them. CDR3 DNA: TGTGCCAGCACCCCGGAGGGGAGATCCTACAATGAGCAGTTCTTC. This encodes CASTPEGRSYNEQFF.

This chain uses TRBV5-5 with TRBJ2-2; a possible D gene is TRBD1 (6 bases). CDR1 is SGHKS and CDR2 is YYEKEE in the germline V gene (reference sequence). The CDR3 is 14 amino acids. V was clipped by 3 bases and J by 5 bases, with 11 bases between them. Written as DNA, the CDR3 is TGTGCCAGCAGCTGGGGCAGGGGAACCGGGGAGCTGTTTTTT. Translation gives CASSWGRGTGELFF.

This clonotype turned up a few times. The chain combines TRBV7-2 with TRBJ2-7, with 11 bases fitting TRBD2. The J segment lost 3 bases and the V segment lost 2 bases, leaving 6 bases of the junction unmatched. Germline values: CDR1 SGHTA, CDR2 FQGNSA. This CDR3 is 16 amino acids long. CDR3 sequence: CASSLSSTSGVYEQYF. The CDR3 DNA is TGTGCCAGCAGCTTATCATCGACTAGCGGGGTCTACGAGCAGTACTTC.

This clonotype occurred a few times. The chain uses TRBV29-1 and TRBJ1-1; 10 nucleotides agree with TRBD1. CDR3 length equals 17 residues. Germline trimming cut 4 bases from V and 0 bases from J; bases unmatched to any gene: 11. Per the germline V gene, CDR1 is SQVTM and CDR2 is ANQGSEA. Here the CDR3 reads CSVVSGQGTFMNTEAFF. The CDR3 region has the DNA TGCAGCGTTGTCTCGGGACAGGGGACGTTTATGAACACTGAAGCTTTCTTT.

The chain carries TRBV4-1 and TRBJ2-1; TRBD2 agrees at 10 bases. Germline loops: CDR1 MGHRA, CDR2 YSYEKL. This CDR3 is 16 amino acids long. V was clipped by 4 bases and J by 8 bases; unmatched bases: 11. The CDR3 sequence: CASSRERPSGGYEQFF. The CDR3 DNA reads TGCGCCAGCAGCCGTGAAAGGCCTAGCGGGGGATATGAGCAGTTCTTC.

The chain uses TRBV7-2 and TRBJ1-2; TRBD1 might be the D (5 bases). The germline CDR1 and CDR2 sequences are SGHTA and FQGNSA. Between the trimmed V and J ends, which lost 1 base and 7 bases, there was a span of 10 bases. CDR3 length equals 13 residues. CDR3 loop: CASSLVGVAGYTF. The CDR3 coding sequence is TGTGCCAGCAGCTTAGTGGGGGTGGCTGGCTACACCTTC.

This clonotype came up a few times. J is TRBJ2-7 and V is TRBV6-1, with D possibly being TRBD2 (6 bases). This CDR3 contains 12 residues. Per germline, CDR1 MNHNS and CDR2 SASEGT. The V end lost 8 bases, the J end lost 3 bases, and 11 bases lay between the germline ends. As DNA, the CDR3 is TGTGCCAGCTGGGCCGGGGGCTACGAGCAGTACTTC. Its protein product is CASWAGGYEQYF.

The chain uses TRBV30 and TRBJ1-2; D is undetermined. The CDR3 consists of 10 residues. Germline lookup yields CDR1 GTSNPN and CDR2 SVGIG (reference sequence). Trimming removed 3 bases at V and 7 bases at J, with 6 bases between. CDR3: CAWRKGGYTF. In DNA, the CDR3 is TGTGCCTGGAGGAAGGGTGGCTACACCTTC.